This TCR beta chain was profiled in a study of vaccination and CD4 T cells after COVID-19. Overall study context: Comprising six males and four females, the convalescent participants counted two Hispanic individuals among them. Cellular stimulation was performed using overlapping spike peptides derived from SARS-CoV-2, HCoV-NL63, HCoV-OC43 and HCoV-229E.

The treatment was: roughly 10-day PBMC culture with coronavirus spike peptide pools or control peptides (ViraFEST assay). Antigen-specific T cells were expanded with peptide pools by ViraFEST, and TCRs were then sequenced. Cultured CD4+ T-cell DNA underwent Oncomine TCR Beta short-read sequencing. Genomic DNA was isolated from cultured CD4+ T cells. A single record per CDR3 protein comes from TCRdb applying MiXCR to the PCR reads. The sample records roughly 9,700 distinct CDR3 sequences, about three fifths being singletons. The CDR3 is 14 residues long. The germline V gene encodes CDR1 SEHNR and CDR2 FQNEAQ (reference sequence). V lost 3 bases and J 6 bases, leaving 14 bases between the germline ends. Note on this clonotype: What it binds is not known.

The sequenced sample consisted of CD4+ T cells from blood, cultured in vitro. The V gene is TRBV7-9, the J gene TRBJ1-2; D gene unclear. This TCR came from a human donor who had recovered from COVID-19. CDR3 nucleotide sequence: TGTGCCAGCAGCTTCGGGTCGTCGGGTCATGGCTACACCTTC. Its translation: CASSFGSSGHGYTF.